This paragraph reports one T cell receptor (beta chain). TCR beta chains were sequenced at survey level with immunoSEQ. Sequenced by immunoSEQ multiplex PCR; TCRdb stores in-frame clones only, minus some. The sample lists under 90,000 clones, roughly 93% occurring once. This sequence originates from a man in his forties with rheumatoid arthritis. Material: PBMCs.

For the CDR3, the DNA is TGTGCCACCAGTGATTCTAGCGGGAGAAGACAAGATACGCAGTATTTT. Residues: CATSDSSGRRQDTQYF. This chain joins TRBV24-1 and TRBJ2-3; 10 bases agree with TRBD2. The germline V gene has CDR1 KGHDR and CDR2 SFDVKD. The CDR3 runs 16 residues. The J segment lost 5 bases and the V segment lost 2 bases, leaving 6 bases of the junction unmatched.